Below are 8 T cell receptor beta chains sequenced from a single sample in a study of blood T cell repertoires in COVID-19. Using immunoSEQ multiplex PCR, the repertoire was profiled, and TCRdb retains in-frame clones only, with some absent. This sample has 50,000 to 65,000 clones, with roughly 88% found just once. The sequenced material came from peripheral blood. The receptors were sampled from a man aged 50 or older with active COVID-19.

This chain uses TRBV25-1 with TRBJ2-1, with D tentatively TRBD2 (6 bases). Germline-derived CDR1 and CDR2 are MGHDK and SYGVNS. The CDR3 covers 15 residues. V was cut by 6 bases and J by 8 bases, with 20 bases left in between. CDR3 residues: CASRQFVWRADEQFF. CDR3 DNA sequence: TGTGCCAGCAGGCAATTCGTGTGGAGGGCGGATGAGCAGTTCTTC.

In DNA form, the CDR3 reads TGTGCCAGCAGCCCCCCGGGACAGGGGAACGAGCAGTACTTC. This gives the protein CASSPPGQGNEQYF. The chain recombines TRBV5-4 with TRBJ2-7; TRBD1 matches 10 bases. The CDR3 loop spans 14 amino acids. With V trimmed by 4 bases and J by 5 bases, 6 bases remained unmatched. Germline CDR1 and CDR2: SGHNT and YYREEE (reference sequence).

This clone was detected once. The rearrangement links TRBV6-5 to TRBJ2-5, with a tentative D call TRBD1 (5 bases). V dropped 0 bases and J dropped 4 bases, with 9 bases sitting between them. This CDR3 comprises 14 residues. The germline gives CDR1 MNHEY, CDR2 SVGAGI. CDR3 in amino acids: CASSYSGRAETQYF. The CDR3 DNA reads TGTGCCAGCAGTTACTCAGGCAGGGCAGAGACCCAGTACTTC.

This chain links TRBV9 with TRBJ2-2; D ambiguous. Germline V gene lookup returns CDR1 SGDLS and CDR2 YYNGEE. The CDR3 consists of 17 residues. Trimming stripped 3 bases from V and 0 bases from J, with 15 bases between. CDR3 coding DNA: TGTGCCAGCAGCGCGAGGATAGCAAGAACGAACACCGGGGAGCTGTTTTTT. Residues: CASSARIARTNTGELFF.

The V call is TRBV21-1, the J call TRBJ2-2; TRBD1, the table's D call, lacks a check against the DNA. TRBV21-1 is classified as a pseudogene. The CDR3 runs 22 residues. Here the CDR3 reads CASSKARVMDRGGLVNTGELFF. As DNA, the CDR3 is TGTGCCAGCAGCAAAGCGCGGGTCATGGACAGGGGGGGACTAGTGAACACCGGGGAGCTGTTTTTT.

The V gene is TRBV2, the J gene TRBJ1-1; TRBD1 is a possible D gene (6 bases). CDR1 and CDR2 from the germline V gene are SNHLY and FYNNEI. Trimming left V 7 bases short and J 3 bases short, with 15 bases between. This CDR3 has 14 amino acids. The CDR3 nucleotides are TGTGCCAGCAAAACCCGGGGGGCGGACACTGAAGCTTTCTTT. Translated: CASKTRGADTEAFF.

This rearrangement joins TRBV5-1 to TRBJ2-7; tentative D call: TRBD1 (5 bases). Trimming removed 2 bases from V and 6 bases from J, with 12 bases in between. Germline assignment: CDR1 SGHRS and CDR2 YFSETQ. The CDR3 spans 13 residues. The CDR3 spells CASSFNAGLEQYF. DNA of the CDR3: TGCGCCAGCAGCTTCAACGCAGGGCTCGAGCAGTACTTC.

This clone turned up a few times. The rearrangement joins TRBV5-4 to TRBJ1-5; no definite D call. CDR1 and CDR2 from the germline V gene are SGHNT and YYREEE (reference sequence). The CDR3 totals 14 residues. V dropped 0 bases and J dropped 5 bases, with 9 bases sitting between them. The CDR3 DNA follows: TGTGCCAGCAGCTTGGGCGGCAGTCATCAGCCCCAGCATTTT. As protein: CASSLGGSHQPQHF.